These 31 T cell receptor beta chains were all obtained from the same sample, sequenced in a study of T cell responses to AZD1222 COVID-19 vaccine (dated by TCRdb to about 2021). Receptors were amplified or captured by the immunoSEQ multiplex PCR assay. TCRdb mirrors the immuneACCESS table, restricted to in-frame sequences. Some clones are absent from its copies; in checked studies, under half trace to an unresolved V gene, and the reason for the others is unknown. This sample lists 100,000 to 150,000 clones; roughly nine tenths were detected once. Of the sample, under 2% is held by the ten largest clones. The time point label here, explained by the study, means: baseline before first vaccination. Source: peripheral blood, taken on day 0 of AZD1222 vaccination. The receptor source for this set is an adult in good health.

The chain combines TRBV24-1 with TRBJ2-5; 8 bases agree with TRBD1. There are 15 residues in the CDR3. V lost 3 bases to trimming and J lost 3 bases; unmatched junction nucleotides: 5. Germline V CDR1 and CDR2: KGHDR, SFDVKD. The DNA of the CDR3 is TGTGCCACCAGTGATCTCTGGACAGGGAAAGAGACCCAGTACTTC. It specifies CATSDLWTGKETQYF.

The V call is TRBV4-3, the J call TRBJ1-2; D is ambiguous. The V and J ends lost 1 base and 5 bases respectively, with 17 bases between them. Germline values: CDR1 LGHNA, CDR2 YSLEER. The length of the CDR3 is 16 residues. The CDR3 here is CASSQARDVILYGYTF. Here the CDR3 DNA reads TGCGCCAGCAGCCAAGCTCGTGACGTAATTTTGTATGGCTACACCTTC.

V and J are TRBV6-2 or TRBV6-3 and TRBJ2-2; 11 bases map to TRBD2. J was trimmed by 5 bases and V by 2 bases; bases with no gene match: 7. The CDR3 has 17 amino acids. Germline CDR1 reads MNHEY; CDR2 reads SVGEGT. The CDR3 loop is CASSYQLAGVGTGELFF. The CDR3 DNA reads as TGTGCCAGCAGTTACCAACTAGCGGGAGTTGGGACCGGGGAGCTGTTTTTT.

The V gene is TRBV7-2, the J gene TRBJ2-5; D unclear. V lost 0 bases, J lost 2 bases, and 10 bases lay in between. This CDR3 is 15 amino acids long. Germline V gene lookup returns CDR1 SGHTA and CDR2 FQGNSA. The chain's CDR3 is CASSLAGQLQETQYF. The CDR3 region has the DNA TGTGCCAGCAGCTTAGCTGGGCAGCTACAAGAGACCCAGTACTTC.

This clone was counted a few times. The J gene is TRBJ1-2, the V gene TRBV29-1; 7 positions match TRBD1. The CDR3 length is 14 residues. V was pared by 6 bases and J by 2 bases, with 9 bases of the junction left unmatched. The germline CDR1 and CDR2 sequences are SQVTM and ANQGSEA. CDR3 region: CSVDLTGTNYGYTF. In nucleotides, the CDR3 is TGCAGCGTCGACCTGACAGGGACGAACTATGGCTACACCTTC.

The J gene is TRBJ2-7, the V gene TRBV7-9; TRBD1 agrees at 10 bases. The CDR3 has 15 residues. In germline, CDR1 is SEHNR, CDR2 FQNEAQ (reference sequence). The ends lost 5 bases at V and 3 bases at J; junction bases unmatched: 7. CDR3 residues: CASSLSGTGVYEQYF. The CDR3 nucleotides read TGTGCCAGCAGCCTCTCCGGGACAGGGGTCTACGAGCAGTACTTC.

This chain connects TRBV4-2 to TRBJ2-7; 7 bases map to TRBD2. This CDR3 is built from 15 residues. V shed 4 bases, J shed 3 bases, and the junction held 9 bases outside the gene matches. The germline CDR1 and CDR2 sequences are LGHNA and YNFKEQ. DNA for the CDR3: TGTGCCAGCAGCCCCCGCGGCGGGAGTAGCTACGAGCAGTACTTC. The encoded protein is CASSPRGGSSYEQYF.

The chain employs TRBV6-1 and TRBJ2-7; unclear D gene. V was shortened by 2 bases and J by 3 bases, with 8 bases between the two germline ends. From germline, CDR1 is MNHNS and CDR2 SASEGT. The CDR3 is 13 amino acids. The CDR3 DNA follows: TGTGCCAGCAGTGAATTTGGTGGCTACGAGCAGTACTTC. This gives the protein CASSEFGGYEQYF.

The chain uses TRBV29-1 and TRBJ2-7, with TRBD2 matching 8 bases. Trimming at V came to 6 bases and at J to 3 bases, leaving 13 bases not matched to a gene. The CDR3 totals 15 residues. Germline V gene sequence: CDR1 SQVTM, CDR2 ANQGSEA. The CDR3: CSVARGGRPDYEQYF. CDR3 nucleotides: TGCAGCGTGGCGAGAGGCGGGAGGCCTGACTACGAGCAGTACTTC.

This rearrangement joins TRBV30 to TRBJ1-6; D gene unclear. V gave up 5 bases and J gave up 2 bases, with 13 bases separating them. The length of the CDR3 is 15 residues. Germline CDR1 and CDR2: GTSNPN and SVGIG (reference sequence). This chain's CDR3 is CAWGPGSTYNSPLHF. CDR3 coding DNA: TGTGCCTGGGGGCCGGGTTCGACCTATAATTCACCCCTCCACTTT. The full variable domain, its missing parts supplied by reference TRBV30 and TRBJ1-6, is SQTIHQWPATLVQPVGSPLSLECTVEGTSNPNLYWYRQAAGRGLQLLFYSVGIGQISSEVPQNLSASRPQDRQFILSSKKLLLSDSGFYLCAWGPGSTYNSPLHFGNGTRLTVT.

The rearrangement joins TRBV18 to TRBJ2-3; 8 bases align to TRBD2. The CDR3 runs 18 residues. Germline values: CDR1 KGHSH, CDR2 LQKENI. Unmatched junction bases numbered 11, after V lost 3 bases and J lost 0 bases. CDR3 sequence reads: CASSPSLGTSGSTDTQYF. The CDR3, as DNA: TGTGCCAGCTCACCGAGTCTGGGAACTAGCGGTAGCACAGATACGCAGTATTTT.

As DNA, the CDR3 is TGTGCCAGCAGTGTGGGGACTAGCGATTACAATGAGCAGTTCTTC. This translates into CASSVGTSDYNEQFF. This chain links TRBV6-4 with TRBJ2-1; 10 bases align to TRBD2. The V segment lost 4 bases and the J segment 4 bases; nucleotides outside the gene matches: 4. The CDR3 covers 15 residues. The germline V gene encodes CDR1 MRHNA and CDR2 SNTAGT.

Here the CDR3 DNA reads TGTGTCCCACGCGTTTACCGGGGAAGTTACAGGGTAATGAAAAACGAGCAGTACTTC. Protein: CVPRVYRGSYRVMKNEQYF. The chain combines TRBV15 with TRBJ2-7, with TRBD1 as a possible D gene (6 bases). CDR3 length: 19 amino acids. Per the germline V gene, CDR1 is LNHNV and CDR2 is YYDKDF (reference sequence).

V and J are TRBV4-1 and TRBJ2-1, with 7 bases aligning to TRBD2. The ends lost 0 bases at V and 3 bases at J; junction bases unmatched: 5. Germline-derived CDR1 and CDR2 are MGHRA and YSYEKL. The CDR3 extends over 16 amino acids. The CDR3 region has the DNA TGCGCCAGCAGCCAAGATGAGCGGGGCTACTACAATGAGCAGTTCTTC. This gives the protein CASSQDERGYYNEQFF.

CDR3 sequence reads: CASSQVIAGSHEQFF. Written as DNA, the CDR3 is TGTGCCAGCAGCCAAGTAATAGCGGGGTCTCATGAGCAGTTCTTC. This chain uses TRBV14 with TRBJ2-1; TRBD2 matches at 8 bases. After removal of 1 base from V and 8 bases from J, the junction contained 7 bases not matched to a gene. Germline CDR1 SGHDN, CDR2 FVKESK. The CDR3 is 15 residues long.

The chain carries TRBV6-4 and TRBJ2-5; TRBD1 aligns across 10 bases. The CDR3 is 15 amino acids. J lost 5 bases, V lost 10 bases, and 13 bases had no gene match. CDR1 and CDR2 from the germline V gene are MRHNA and SNTAGT. DNA of the CDR3: TGTGCCAAGCGGCACCGGGACAGGGGATTTGAGACCCAGTACTTC. This gives the protein CAKRHRDRGFETQYF.

The chain combines TRBV5-1 with TRBJ1-2; 10 bases fit TRBD1. Germline V CDR1 and CDR2: SGHRS, YFSETQ. This CDR3 region has 15 residues. Unmatched junction bases numbered 3, after V lost 0 bases and J lost 4 bases. DNA for the CDR3: TGCGCCAGCAGCTTGGCGACAGGGGGCGGCTATGGCTACACCTTC. Its protein product is CASSLATGGGYGYTF.

J is TRBJ2-3 and V is TRBV28; 9 nucleotides match TRBD2. Germline V gene sequence: CDR1 MDHEN, CDR2 SYDVKM. This CDR3 comprises 14 residues. J lost 3 bases, V lost 7 bases, and 5 bases had no gene match. CDR3 nucleotides: TGTGCCAGCACCAAGCGGGAGGTAACAGATACGCAGTATTTT. As protein: CASTKREVTDTQYF.

The V and J genes are TRBV4-1 and TRBJ1-2; 9 positions agree with TRBD1. This CDR3 has 16 residues. Germline lookup yields CDR1 MGHRA and CDR2 YSYEKL. J was trimmed by 3 bases and V by 1 base; bases with no gene match: 6. CDR3 DNA: TGCGCCAGCAGCCAAGGGACAGGGGAGGGGTACTATGGCTACACCTTC. Translation gives CASSQGTGEGYYGYTF.

The CDR3: CASSWSGSTETQYF. The DNA of the CDR3 is TGTGCCAGTAGTTGGAGTGGGTCCACAGAGACCCAGTACTTC. The chain carries TRBV19 and TRBJ2-5; D is unresolved. Germline CDR1 is LNHDA and CDR2 is SQIVND (reference sequence). This CDR3 spans 14 amino acids. The V end was cut by 5 bases, the J end by 4 bases, with 14 bases between.

The CDR3, as DNA: TGTGCCAGCAGTGACGACCCGAATATCGACGAGCAGTACTTC. Encoded protein: CASSDDPNIDEQYF. V and J are TRBV28 and TRBJ2-7; the D is unclear. CDR3 length: 14 residues. Germline CDR1 is MDHEN and CDR2 is SYDVKM. V lost 5 bases and J lost 5, with 16 bases in between.

CDR3 region: CASSQGGNGYTF. The CDR3 nucleotides are TGCGCCAGCAGCCAAGGGGGGAACGGCTACACCTTC. This chain joins TRBV4-1 and TRBJ1-2; tentatively, D is TRBD1 (5 bases). Trimming pared 1 base from V and 8 bases from J, leaving 8 bases between. The CDR3 is 12 amino acids. CDR1 and CDR2 from the germline V gene are MGHRA and YSYEKL.

CDR3 in DNA: TGTGCCACCAGCAGAGATCTGAGCCTTCCGAACACTGAAGCTTTCTTT. Protein: CATSRDLSLPNTEAFF. This sequence joins TRBV15 and TRBJ1-1; no clear D gene. CDR3 size: 16 residues. Trimming shortened V by 0 bases and J by 1 base, and 12 bases separated the two germline ends. Germline V gene data show CDR1 as LNHNV and CDR2 as YYDKDF (reference sequence).

The genes are TRBV5-1 and TRBJ2-7; D tentatively reads TRBD1 or TRBD2 (6 bases each). Germline values: CDR1 SGHRS, CDR2 YFSETQ. The CDR3 runs 15 residues. V lost 0 bases, J lost 5 bases, and 15 bases lay in between. The CDR3 sequence is CASSLARQGRNEQYF. Written as DNA, the CDR3 is TGCGCCAGCAGCTTGGCGAGGCAGGGGAGGAACGAGCAGTACTTC.

The V call is TRBV3-1 (or the pseudogene TRBV3-2), the J call TRBJ2-1, with no clear D. V lost 8 bases and J lost 3, with 14 bases in between. The CDR3 sequence is 14 residues long. CDR1 and CDR2 from the germline V gene are LGHDT and YNNKEL (reference sequence). The CDR3: CASGPGRVYNEQFF. In nucleotides, the CDR3 is TGTGCCAGCGGACCGGGTCGGGTCTACAATGAGCAGTTCTTC.

The rearrangement joins TRBV2 to TRBJ1-5, with TRBD1 as a possible D gene (5 bases). Germline V lookup: CDR1 SNHLY, CDR2 FYNNEI. The CDR3 has 15 amino acids. Trimming pared 2 bases from V and 3 bases from J, leaving 11 bases between. The CDR3 loop is CASSESTAYNQPQHF. Written as DNA, the CDR3 is TGTGCCAGCAGTGAATCGACAGCTTACAATCAGCCCCAGCATTTT.

This chain connects TRBV21-1 to TRBJ2-5; TRBD2, as called in the table, went unchecked against the DNA. TRBV21-1 is designated a pseudogene. The length of the CDR3 is 14 residues. CDR3 in amino acids: CASSPREGQETQYF. In DNA, the CDR3 is TGTGCCAGCAGCCCGAGGGAAGGACAAGAGACCCAGTACTTC.

The rearrangement links TRBV10-1 to TRBJ2-7; 12 bases match TRBD2. This CDR3 region has 16 residues. Germline values: CDR1 WNHNN, CDR2 SYGVQD (reference sequence). With V trimmed by 0 bases and J by 5 bases, 5 bases remained unmatched. The CDR3 here is CASSESKLAGGNEQYF. CDR3 coding DNA: TGCGCCAGCAGTGAGTCAAAACTAGCGGGAGGAAACGAGCAGTACTTC.

This rearrangement joins TRBV7-9 to TRBJ1-2; possible D gene TRBD1, 6 bases. The CDR3 sequence is 13 residues long. V lost 3 bases and J 4 bases, leaving 9 bases between the germline ends. Germline CDR1 SEHNR, CDR2 FQNEAQ (reference sequence). This chain's CDR3 is CASSFQGPYGYTF. CDR3 DNA sequence: TGTGCCAGCAGCTTTCAGGGGCCCTATGGCTACACCTTC.

The chain couples TRBV12-3 or TRBV12-4 to TRBJ1-1, with no clear D. Trimming left V 3 bases short and J 12 bases short, with 14 bases between. This CDR3 has 12 residues. CDR3 residues: CASSLLPEATFF. The CDR3, as DNA: TGTGCCAGCAGTTTGCTACCCGAAGCGACTTTCTTT.

The sample holds one count of this clone. The chain carries TRBV29-1 and TRBJ2-3, with D possibly matching TRBD1 (7 bases). CDR3 length: 15 amino acids. With 4 bases removed from V and 2 bases from J, the gap between germline ends came to 16 bases. Germline V gene lookup returns CDR1 SQVTM and CDR2 ANQGSEA. Here the CDR3 reads CSVGGDRGYTDTQYF. In DNA form, the CDR3 reads TGCAGCGTTGGGGGGGACAGAGGATACACAGATACGCAGTATTTT.